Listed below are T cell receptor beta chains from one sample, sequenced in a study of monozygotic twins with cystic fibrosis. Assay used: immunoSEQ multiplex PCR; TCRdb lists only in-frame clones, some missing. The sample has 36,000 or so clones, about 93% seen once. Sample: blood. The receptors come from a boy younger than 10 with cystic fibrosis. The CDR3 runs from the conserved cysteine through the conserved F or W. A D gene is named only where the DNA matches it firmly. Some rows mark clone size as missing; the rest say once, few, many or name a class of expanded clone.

CDR3aa: CASSLRTNSNYGYTF; CDR3nt: TGTGCCAGCAGCCTCAGGACAAACAGTAACTATGGCTACACCTTC; abundance: NA; j_gene: TRBJ1-2; v_gene: TRBV11-3; len: 15; d_gene: NA
CDR3aa: CASSQGGRTYEQYF; CDR3nt: TGCGCCAGCAGCCAAGGGGGGAGGACCTACGAGCAGTACTTC; abundance: NA; j_gene: TRBJ2-7; v_gene: TRBV4-1; len: 14; d_gene: NA
CDR3aa: CASSNPGLASNNEQFF; CDR3nt: TGTGCCAGCAGCAACCCGGGACTAGCATCGAACAATGAGCAGTTCTTC; abundance: NA; j_gene: TRBJ2-1; v_gene: TRBV7-9; len: 16; d_gene: TRBD2
CDR3aa: CASSLGGPHTEAFF; CDR3nt: TGTGCCAGCAGCTTAGGCGGCCCACACACTGAAGCTTTCTTT; abundance: NA; j_gene: TRBJ1-1; v_gene: TRBV11-3; len: 14; d_gene: NA
CDR3aa: CAIGASQETQYF; CDR3nt: TGTGCCATCGGCGCCAGCCAAGAGACCCAGTACTTC; abundance: NA; j_gene: TRBJ2-5; v_gene: TRBV10-3; len: 12; d_gene: NA
CDR3aa: CASSLSGPANTEAFF; CDR3nt: TGTGCCAGCAGTTTATCTGGGCCAGCGAACACTGAAGCTTTCTTT; abundance: NA; j_gene: TRBJ1-1; v_gene: TRBV27; len: 15; d_gene: NA
CDR3aa: CASTPSPGNTIYF; CDR3nt: TGTGCCAGCACCCCGTCGCCCGGAAACACCATATATTTT; abundance: NA; j_gene: TRBJ1-3; v_gene: TRBV6-6; len: 13; d_gene: NA
CDR3aa: CASESWTEGGELFF; CDR3nt: TGTGCCAGCGAGTCATGGACCGAGGGCGGGGAGCTGTTTTTT; abundance: NA; j_gene: TRBJ2-2; v_gene: TRBV25-1; len: 14; d_gene: NA
CDR3aa: CASSVATQPDTQYF; CDR3nt: TGTGCCAGCAGCGTAGCAACTCAGCCAGATACGCAGTATTTT; abundance: NA; j_gene: TRBJ2-3; v_gene: TRBV9; len: 14; d_gene: NA
CDR3aa: CASSIDKSNYGYTF; CDR3nt: TGTGCCAGTAGTATAGATAAGTCTAACTATGGCTACACCTTC; abundance: NA; j_gene: TRBJ1-2; v_gene: TRBV19; len: 14; d_gene: NA
CDR3aa: CASSYSKLKGSYEQYF; CDR3nt: TGTGCCAGCAGTTACTCAAAGCTTAAGGGGTCCTACGAGCAGTACTTC; abundance: NA; j_gene: TRBJ2-7; v_gene: TRBV6-5; len: 16; d_gene: NA
CDR3aa: CASTAGTHMNTEAFF; CDR3nt: TGTGCCAGCACCGCAGGGACACACATGAACACTGAAGCTTTCTTT; abundance: NA; j_gene: TRBJ1-1; v_gene: TRBV18; len: 15; d_gene: NA
CDR3aa: CASSLGTGSWDEQYF; CDR3nt: TGTGCCAGCAGCTTAGGGACAGGGTCGTGGGACGAGCAGTACTTC; abundance: NA; j_gene: TRBJ2-7; v_gene: TRBV7-9; len: 15; d_gene: TRBD1
CDR3aa: CASSFRRGRDTQYF; CDR3nt: TGTGCCAGCAGTTTTCGCAGAGGGAGGGATACGCAGTATTTT; abundance: NA; j_gene: TRBJ2-3; v_gene: TRBV6-5; len: 14; d_gene: NA
CDR3aa: CAISESTGVAQYF; CDR3nt: TGTGCCATCAGTGAGTCGACCGGGGTCGCGCAGTACTTC; abundance: NA; j_gene: TRBJ2-7; v_gene: TRBV10-3; len: 13; d_gene: NA
CDR3aa: CASSLGGQSYGYTF; CDR3nt: TGTGCCAGCAGCTTAGGAGGGCAGAGCTATGGCTACACCTTC; abundance: NA; j_gene: TRBJ1-2; v_gene: TRBV7-8; len: 14; d_gene: NA
CDR3aa: CASSQDPTSSSYNEQFF; CDR3nt: TGTGCCAGCAGCCAAGATCCAACAAGCAGCTCCTACAATGAGCAGTTCTTC; abundance: NA; j_gene: TRBJ2-1; v_gene: TRBV4-2; len: 17; d_gene: NA
CDR3aa: CASSLALLAQETQYF; CDR3nt: TGCGCCAGCAGCTTGGCCCTACTAGCCCAAGAGACCCAGTACTTC; abundance: NA; j_gene: TRBJ2-5; v_gene: TRBV5-1; len: 15; d_gene: NA
CDR3aa: CASSPPYGLITRGNTEAFF; CDR3nt: TGCGCCAGCAGCCCCCCATACGGGCTCATAACAAGGGGGAACACTGAAGCTTTCTTT; abundance: NA; j_gene: TRBJ1-1; v_gene: TRBV5-1; len: 19; d_gene: NA
CDR3aa: CASSLTLGTGDYSNQPQHF; CDR3nt: TGTGCCAGCAGCCTCACCCTCGGGACAGGGGACTATAGCAATCAGCCCCAGCATTTT; abundance: NA; j_gene: TRBJ1-5; v_gene: TRBV27; len: 19; d_gene: TRBD1
CDR3aa: CASSTQGAWGNTIYF; CDR3nt: TGTGCCAGTAGTACCCAGGGGGCTTGGGGAAACACCATATATTTT; abundance: NA; j_gene: TRBJ1-3; v_gene: TRBV19; len: 15; d_gene: TRBD1
CDR3aa: CASRENRGDEQYF; CDR3nt: TGTGCCAGCAGAGAAAACAGGGGAGACGAGCAGTACTTC; abundance: NA; j_gene: TRBJ2-7; v_gene: TRBV6-1; len: 13; d_gene: TRBD1
CDR3aa: CASSLAGRNNQPQHF; CDR3nt: TGTGCCAGCAGCTTGGCGGGCAGAAACAATCAGCCCCAGCATTTT; abundance: once; j_gene: TRBJ1-5; v_gene: TRBV5-6; len: 15; d_gene: NA